This T cell receptor beta chain was identified in a study of blood T cell repertoires in COVID-19. Across the whole study: T cells, B-cell-depleted T cells, or PBMCs supplied cDNA or gDNA.

Residents of about 25 US areas, aged about 18 to 95 years, made up the participants. In the 2 weeks before study entry, exposed participants met a COVID-19 case, which was PCR-confirmed or clinician-diagnosed. This clone was picked up a small number of times. The ends were cut back, 4 bases at V and 4 bases at J, with 19 bases in the middle. Germline V CDR1 and CDR2: SGHRS, YFSETQ. This CDR3 spans 16 amino acids. In the source study's methods: Reference gene primer amplification gave nucleated cell count estimates. The table came from immunoSEQ multiplex PCR; TCRdb's copy has only in-frame clones and leaves some out. The V and J calls and the clone size are those of that table, but D and trimming were determined from the DNA. The sample gives some 400,000 clones, 80% to 95% of which show up once; about 0.86% is in the top ten.

V usage is TRBV5-1 and J usage is TRBJ2-3; a weak D match, TRBD1 (6 bases). Sequencing input: PBMCs or T cells enriched from blood (not recorded which). This sequence originates from a woman aged 40 to 50 who had been exposed to COVID-19. Written as DNA, the CDR3 is TGCGCCAGCAGCCAGGCCCAGGGGACCATCGCAGATACGCAGTATTTT. Its translation is CASSQAQGTIADTQYF.